The source of this T cell receptor (beta chain) is a study of T-cell memory formation after mild COVID-19. About the research overall: TCR clusters were mostly donor specific. Regarding the study as a whole: Among contracting clones, CD4+ were mainly CM/EM and CD8+ enriched in EMRA.

MiXCR, applied by TCRdb to the 5' RACE reads, yields one record per CDR3 protein. The table lists 500,000 to 600,000 distinct CDR3 sequences, about a sixth of them singletons. To note about this clonotype: Its antigen is still unknown.

CDR1 and CDR2 from the germline V gene are KGHDR and SFDVKD. The J segment lost 2 bases and the V segment lost 4 bases, leaving 11 bases of the junction unmatched. This CDR3 is 18 amino acids long. The sequenced sample consisted of PBMCs or a T cell subset sorted from them (not recorded which). V is TRBV24-1 and J is TRBJ2-5; 11 nucleotides agree with TRBD2. The TCR originated in an adult woman who had mild COVID-19 (a few samples of this study predate the infection). Cell type and time point are not known. DNA for the CDR3: TGTGCCACCAGTGACTTCGACCGACTAGCGGGAACTCAAGAGACCCAGTACTTC. Translated, it gives CATSDFDRLAGTQETQYF.